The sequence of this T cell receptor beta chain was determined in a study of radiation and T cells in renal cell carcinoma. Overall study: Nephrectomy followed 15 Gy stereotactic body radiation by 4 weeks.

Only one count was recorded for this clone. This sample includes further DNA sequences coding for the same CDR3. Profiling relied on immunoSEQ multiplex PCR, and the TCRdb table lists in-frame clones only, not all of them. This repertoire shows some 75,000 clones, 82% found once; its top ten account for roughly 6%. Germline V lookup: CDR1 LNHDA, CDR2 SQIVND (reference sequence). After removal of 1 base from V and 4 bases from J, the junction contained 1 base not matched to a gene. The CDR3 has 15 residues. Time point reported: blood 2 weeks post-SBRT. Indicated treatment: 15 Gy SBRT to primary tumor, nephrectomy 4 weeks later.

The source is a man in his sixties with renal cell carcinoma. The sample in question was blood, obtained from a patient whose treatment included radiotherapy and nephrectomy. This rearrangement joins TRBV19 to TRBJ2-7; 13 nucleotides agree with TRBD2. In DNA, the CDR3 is TGTGCCAGTAGTATAGGGACTAGCGGGAGTTACGAGCAGTACTTC. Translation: CASSIGTSGSYEQYF.